Listed below are T cell receptor beta chains from one sample, sequenced in a study of shared clonotypes between healthy human individuals. Profiled with immunoSEQ multiplex PCR; TCRdb holds only in-frame clones, not every one. Altogether approximately 320,000 clones are present, roughly 91% being singletons, with the ten largest covering about 17%. The sequenced sample was memory CD8+ T cells sorted from blood. The source of these receptors is a young man in good health. CDR3s include the opening cysteine and the closing phenylalanine or tryptophan. D genes are given only for firm matches. The size entry is marked missing in some rows and otherwise reads once, few, many or a size class.

clone_size d_call cdr3_length j_call v_call cdr3_nt cdr3_aa
- TRBD1 14 TRBJ1-2 TRBV5-4 TGTGCCAGCAGCTTGGGACAGGGATACTATGGCTACACCTTC CASSLGQGYYGYTF
few - 14 TRBJ2-7 TRBV5-8 TGTGCCAGCAGCTTGGGGTCCCCCGGCGACGAGCAGTACTTC CASSLGSPGDEQYF
- - 15 TRBJ1-2 TRBV5-4 TGTGCCAGCAGCACCGGGACACAAACTAACTATGGCTACACCTTC CASSTGTQTNYGYTF
- - 14 TRBJ1-2 TRBV27 TGTGCCAGCAGTCAAACCGGGACCGTCTATGGCTACACCTTC CASSQTGTVYGYTF
- TRBD2 15 TRBJ2-3 TRBV6-4 TGTGCCAGCAGTAGGACTAGCGGGAGCACAGATACGCAGTATTTT CASSRTSGSTDTQYF
- TRBD1 14 TRBJ1-1 TRBV4-1 TGCGCCAGCAGCCAAGAGACAGGGTACGCTGAAGCTTTCTTT CASSQETGYAEAFF
- TRBD1 14 TRBJ1-4 TRBV30 TGTGCCTGGAGTGTAATGGCAGGGGGCGAAAAACTGTTTTTT CAWSVMAGGEKLFF
- - 18 TRBJ2-7 TRBV7-8 TGTGCCAGCAGCTTAGCGGTTTATCACGGACCAACCTCCTACGAGCAGTACTTC CASSLAVYHGPTSYEQYF
once - 12 TRBJ2-1 TRBV5-4 TGTGCCAGCAGCTTTCCGGACAATGAGCAGTTCTTC CASSFPDNEQFF
- TRBD1 14 TRBJ2-5 TRBV7-2 TGTGCCAGCAGCCCCCGACAGGGGTCGGAGGCCCAGTACTTC CASSPRQGSEAQYF
- - 10 TRBJ1-2 TRBV30 TGTGCCTGGTTTAGCTATGGCTACACCTTC CAWFSYGYTF
few - 16 TRBJ1-1 TRBV4-2 TGTGCCAGCAGCCACCTGACAGAATACATGAACACTGAAGCTTTCTTT CASSHLTEYMNTEAFF
- - 13 TRBJ2-7 TRBV11-2 TGTGCCAGCAGCTTATCGGGGTTCTACGAGCAGTACTTC CASSLSGFYEQYF
- TRBD2 14 TRBJ2-7 TRBV7-9 TGTGCCAGCAGCACTCCGGGAGGGAGCTACGAGCAGTACTTC CASSTPGGSYEQYF
- - 14 TRBJ2-1 TRBV7-2 TGTGCCAGCAGCTATCTAGCGATCTACAATGAGCAGTTCTTC CASSYLAIYNEQFF
- TRBD1 15 TRBJ2-2 TRBV6-5 TGTGCCAGCAGTTGGACAGGGGAGAACACCGGGGAGCTGTTTTTT CASSWTGENTGELFF
once - 15 TRBJ2-7 TRBV5-4 TGTGCCAGCAGCGCCGCGGCAGGGACCCTCTACGAGCAGTACTTC CASSAAAGTLYEQYF
- TRBD2 15 TRBJ2-3 TRBV5-1 TGCGCCAGCAGCAGGGGACTAGCGGGGACAGATACGCAGTATTTT CASSRGLAGTDTQYF
- - 16 TRBJ2-6 TRBV28 TGTGCCAGCAGTGCCCCCTACAGTTCTGGGGCCAACGTCCTGACTTTC CASSAPYSSGANVLTF
- - 13 TRBJ2-3 TRBV5-1 TGCGCCAGCAGCTGGTGGGACACAGATACGCAGTATTTT CASSWWDTDTQYF
once TRBD2 16 TRBJ2-7 TRBV7-9 TGTGCCAGCAGCCCCGACATAGCGGGGGGGCTGTACGAGCAGTACTTC CASSPDIAGGLYEQYF
- - 13 TRBJ1-1 TRBV30 TGTGCCTGGAGTGTTTTGGGGAACACTGAAGCTTTCTTT CAWSVLGNTEAFF
- TRBD1 15 TRBJ2-7 TRBV4-1 TGCGCCAGCAGCCAAGATAGGGGGCTTACCTACGAGCAGTACTTC CASSQDRGLTYEQYF
- TRBD1 16 TRBJ2-4 TRBV4-1 TGCGCCAGCAGCCAACACAGGGGTTCGGCCAAAAACATTCAGTACTTC CASSQHRGSAKNIQYF
- TRBD2 14 TRBJ2-7 TRBV4-2 TGTGCCAGCAGCCAGCGGGGGAGCTCCTACGAGCAGTACTTC CASSQRGSSYEQYF
- - 13 TRBJ1-5 TRBV6-5 TGTGCCAGCAGTTACGCCGAAAGTCAGCCCCAGCATTTT CASSYAESQPQHF
- TRBD1 16 TRBJ1-1 TRBV7-6 TGTGCCAGCAGCACGACGACAGGGGCGGTGAACACTGAAGCTTTCTTT CASSTTTGAVNTEAFF
once - 11 TRBJ1-1 TRBV7-9 TGTGCCAGCATCAAATCGGGGTACGCTTTCTTT CASIKSGYAFF
- - 9 TRBJ1-5 TRBV28 TGTGCCAGCGGGCAGCCCCAGCATTTT CASGQPQHF
once - 14 TRBJ2-3 TRBV10-3 TGTGCCATCAGTAATAATACTAGCACAGATACGCAGTATTTT CAISNNTSTDTQYF
- TRBD1 14 TRBJ2-7 TRBV27 TGTGCCAGCAGTTTCGGACAGGGGTACTACGAGCAGTACTTC CASSFGQGYYEQYF
- TRBD2 19 TRBJ2-1 TRBV13 TGTGCCAGCAGCTTAAGTCTGGAGACTAGCGGGAGGGGTATCGATGAGCAGTTCTTC CASSLSLETSGRGIDEQFF
- TRBD2 15 TRBJ2-1 TRBV11-3 TGTGCCAGCAGCTTACCCCTAGCGGGAGTCAATGAGCAGTTCTTC CASSLPLAGVNEQFF
- - 12 TRBJ1-2 TRBV6-6 TGTGCCAGCGGGACGGCCTCCTATGGCTACACCTTC CASGTASYGYTF
- - 14 TRBJ2-1 TRBV19 TGTGCCAGTAGTATGATTAGCTCCTACAATGAGCAGTTCTTC CASSMISSYNEQFF
once TRBD1 15 TRBJ2-5 TRBV4-3 TGCGCCAGCAGCCAAAAAGGACAGGGCCTCGAGACCCAGTACTTC CASSQKGQGLETQYF
- - 13 TRBJ2-2 TRBV7-9 TGTGCCAGCAGCTTTGGCAGAAGCGGGGAGCTGTTTTTT CASSFGRSGELFF
- - 16 TRBJ2-7 TRBV27 TGTGCCAGCAGTCCCACCCTGCAGCTCGGTCCCTACGAGCAGTACTTC CASSPTLQLGPYEQYF
- TRBD2 12 TRBJ2-5 TRBV6-4 TGTGCCAGGTCTAGCGGGGTGGAGACCCAGTACTTC CARSSGVETQYF
- TRBD1 15 TRBJ1-2 TRBV4-1 TGCGCCTCCACCAAACGTACAGGGGATTACTATGGCTACACCTTC CASTKRTGDYYGYTF
- - 15 TRBJ2-2 TRBV28 TGTGCCAGCAGTGCCAGAGGACCCTACACCGGGGAGCTGTTTTTT CASSARGPYTGELFF
- - 12 TRBJ1-1 TRBV7-9 TGTGCCAGCAGCGGAAGGGGTACTGAAGCTTTCTTT CASSGRGTEAFF
- - 12 TRBJ1-1 TRBV30 TGTGCCTGGATCGTCTGGGGCCGTGAAGCTTTCTTT CAWIVWGREAFF
once TRBD2 16 TRBJ2-1 TRBV10-3 TGTGCCATCAGTGAGTCGGCGGGGGGGTCCTACAATGAGCAGTTCTTC CAISESAGGSYNEQFF
- TRBD1 15 TRBJ1-5 TRBV6-1 TGTGCCAGCAGTGCCGGACAGGGATTTCGACAGCCCCAGCATTTT CASSAGQGFRQPQHF
- TRBD2 15 TRBJ2-7 TRBV19 TGTGCCAGTAGCCAGACTAGCGGTCCCTCCTACGAGCAGTACTTC CASSQTSGPSYEQYF
- - 16 TRBJ2-7 TRBV21-1 TGTGCCAGCAGCGCAAGAGTGTGGCAAAGCTCCTACGAGCAGTACTTC CASSARVWQSSYEQYF
- - 17 TRBJ2-7 TRBV28 TGTGCCAGCAGTCCCCTGGGTACAGGTATCAGCTCCTACGAGCAGTACTTC CASSPLGTGISSYEQYF
once - 15 TRBJ2-7 TRBV6-5 TGTGCCAGCAGTTACGGGCAGGGTACTACCTACGAGCAGTACTTC CASSYGQGTTYEQYF
- TRBD2 17 TRBJ2-1 TRBV4-3 TGCGCCAGCAGCGACCCGGGACTAGCGGGAGGGACGAATGAGCAGTTCTTC CASSDPGLAGGTNEQFF
- - 13 TRBJ1-2 TRBV7-9 TGTGCCAGCAGCTTAGGTGGAGGGGGTGGCTACACCTTC CASSLGGGGGYTF
- - 13 TRBJ2-7 TRBV4-3 TGCGCCAGCAGCCAAGAGGAGGGGTACGAGCAGTACTTC CASSQEEGYEQYF
- - 12 TRBJ2-5 TRBV7-9 TGTGCCAGCATCGACAGCCAAGAGACCCAGTACTTC CASIDSQETQYF
- - 13 TRBJ2-2 TRBV7-6 TGTGCCAGCAGCTTAGCAGGCACCGGGGAGCTGTTTTTT CASSLAGTGELFF